The 14 T cell receptor beta chains in this list originate from one sample, sequenced in a study of human T cells and chemical hapten exposure. The sample's time point: patch test 1, 2 weeks after DPC sensitization. The treatment: therapeutic diphenylcyclopropenone sensitization with weekly scalp DPC. From the RACE reads, TCRdb called clonotypes with MiXCR, one entry per CDR3 protein. The sample includes 11,000 to 15,000 distinct CDR3 sequences, about 17% of them seen just once. This sample comprised whole blood, obtained in connection with sensitization to the hapten diphenylcyclopropenone (DPC). The receptors were gathered from a woman aged 25 to 39 with alopecia areata. Some clones in this sample may be carry-over from other donors' samples.

By sample share, this clonotype is medium-sized. The rearrangement joins TRBV7-9 to TRBJ2-2, with TRBD2 matching 12 bases. This CDR3 spans 15 amino acids. V shed 5 bases, J shed 6 bases, and the junction held 4 bases outside the gene matches. Germline V gene data show CDR1 as SEHNR and CDR2 as FQNEAQ (reference sequence). CDR3: CASSMLAGGAGELFF. CDR3 DNA sequence: TGTGCCAGCAGCATGCTAGCGGGAGGGGCCGGGGAGCTGTTTTTT. Using reference TRBV7-9 and TRBJ2-2 for the parts outside the CDR3, the full variable domain is DTGVSQNPRHKITKRGQNVTFRCDPISEHNRLYWYRQTLGQGPEFLTYFQNEAQLEKSRLLSDRFSAERPKGSFSTLEIQRTEQGDSAMYLCASSMLAGGAGELFFGEGSRLTVL.

V is TRBV4-3 and J is TRBJ1-6; possibly TRBD1 for D (5 bases). This CDR3 region has 15 residues. The V gene lost 0 bases and the J gene lost 4 bases, with 7 bases spanning the gap. Germline assignment: CDR1 LGHNA and CDR2 YSLEER. The CDR3 loop is CASSQEGAYNSPLHF. In DNA form, the CDR3 reads TGCGCCAGCAGCCAAGAAGGGGCGTATAATTCACCCCTCCACTTT.

A word on this clonotype: This may come from a read error, since a much larger clone is one base off. The chain combines TRBV11-2 with TRBJ2-3, with D tentatively TRBD2 (6 bases). The CDR3 extends over 15 amino acids. From germline, CDR1 is SGHAT and CDR2 FQNNGV. The CDR3 loop is CAGSLFGGDTDTQYF. For the CDR3, the DNA is TGTGCCGGCAGCTTATTCGGCGGGGACACAGATACGCAGTATTTT. Combining the CDR3 with reference TRBV11-2 and TRBJ2-3 gives the whole variable domain EAGVAQSPRYKIIEKRQSVAFWCNPISGHATLYWYQQILGQGPKLLIQFQNNGVVDDSQLPKDRFSAERLKGVDSTLKIQPAKLEDSAVYLCAGSLFGGDTDTQYFGPGTRLTVL.

By share of the sample, this clonotype is medium-sized. The CDR3 loop is CARRDTYYGYTF. DNA for the CDR3: TGTGCCAGGAGGGACACATACTATGGCTACACCTTC. The V gene is TRBV6-1, the J gene TRBJ1-2, with D perhaps matching TRBD1 (6 bases). The CDR3 spans 12 residues. V lost 9 bases to trimming and J lost 3 bases, with 11 bases between them. Germline V gene sequence: CDR1 MNHNS, CDR2 SASEGT.

This clonotype was seen repeatedly, ten times or more. The V and J genes are TRBV15 and TRBJ1-5; no clear D. Germline V gene data show CDR1 as LNHNV and CDR2 as YYDKDF (reference sequence). CDR3 length: 15 amino acids. V gave up 0 bases and J gave up 0 bases, with 6 bases separating them. The CDR3 nucleotides read TGTGCCACCAGCAGAGATGGAATTAGCAATCAGCCCCAGCATTTT. Translation gives CATSRDGISNQPQHF.

The genes are TRBV6-1 and TRBJ1-2, with D unresolved. V lost 7 bases to trimming and J lost 0 bases, with 9 bases between them. The CDR3 has 13 amino acids. Germline V gene lookup returns CDR1 MNHNS and CDR2 SASEGT. CDR3 protein: CASILRANYGYTF. The CDR3 nucleotides read TGTGCCAGCATTCTCCGGGCTAACTATGGCTACACCTTC.

The V gene is TRBV29-1, the J gene TRBJ2-5, with 14 bases matching TRBD2. Trimming at V came to 7 bases and at J to 6 bases, leaving 10 bases not matched to a gene. Germline V gene data show CDR1 as SQVTM and CDR2 as ANQGSEA. The CDR3 consists of 15 residues. DNA of the CDR3: TGCAGCGGGGGACTAGCGGGGGCCGCCGTTAAGACCCAGTACTTC. Protein sequence: CSGGLAGAAVKTQYF.

By share of the sample, this clonotype is medium-sized. The chain joins TRBV5-1 to TRBJ1-6, with D unresolved. This CDR3 spans 15 amino acids. Germline CDR1 reads SGHRS; CDR2 reads YFSETQ. Trimming stripped 5 bases from V and 0 bases from J, with 9 bases between. CDR3 residues: CASREVDSYNSPLHF. DNA of the CDR3: TGCGCCAGCAGGGAGGTCGACTCCTATAATTCACCCCTCCACTTT.

This clonotype is medium-sized. The rearrangement links TRBV20-1 to TRBJ2-3; tentative D call: TRBD2 (6 bases). The CDR3 totals 13 residues. CDR1 is DFQATT and CDR2 is SNEGSKA in the germline V gene (reference sequence). Deletions cut 6 bases from V and 4 bases from J, with 14 bases between. The CDR3 DNA reads TGCAGTGCCCCGGGACTTAGCGCAGATACGCAGTATTTT. Translating it yields CSAPGLSADTQYF.

The V gene is TRBV11-2, the J gene TRBJ2-3; perhaps TRBD1 as D (5 bases). Per the germline V gene, CDR1 is SGHAT and CDR2 is FQNNGV. V was cut by 3 bases and J by 3 bases, with 7 bases left in between. The CDR3 length is 13 residues. CDR3 residues: CASSFPGTDTQYF. In nucleotides, the CDR3 is TGTGCCAGCAGCTTCCCAGGGACAGATACGCAGTATTTT.

This clonotype was counted at least ten times. This chain joins TRBV6-2 or TRBV6-3 and TRBJ2-1; D is ambiguous. From germline, CDR1 is MNHEY and CDR2 SVGEGT. Trimming cost V 0 bases and J 6 bases, with 9 bases left between them. CDR3 size: 14 residues. The DNA for the CDR3 is TGTGCCAGCAGTTACTCGAGAGTATTCAATGAGCAGTTCTTC. Encoded protein: CASSYSRVFNEQFF.

This clonotype was observed at least ten times. This chain joins TRBV11-2 and TRBJ2-7, with D tentatively TRBD1 (5 bases). CDR1 and CDR2 from the germline V gene are SGHAT and FQNNGV. Between the trimmed V and J ends, which lost 5 bases and 3 bases, there was a span of 11 bases. The CDR3 totals 13 residues. DNA of the CDR3: TGTGCCAGCAGCCCGACAGACCACTACGAGCAGTACTTC. This gives the protein CASSPTDHYEQYF.

V gene TRBV7-6 combines with J gene TRBJ2-3, with D maybe TRBD2 (5 bases). Between the trimmed V and J ends, which lost 3 bases and 0 bases, there was a span of 7 bases. This CDR3 has 14 amino acids. Germline V gene sequence: CDR1 SGHVS, CDR2 FNYEAQ. CDR3 coding DNA: TGTGCCAGCAGCTTTCGCGGGAGCACAGATACGCAGTATTTT. As protein: CASSFRGSTDTQYF.

The chain employs TRBV6-1 and TRBJ2-3; D not resolved. Germline CDR1 MNHNS, CDR2 SASEGT. This CDR3 comprises 14 residues. Trimming stripped 5 bases from V and 11 bases from J, with 20 bases between. The CDR3 here is CASSNPHLGNMQYF. The CDR3 region has the DNA TGTGCCAGCAGTAACCCCCACCTAGGGAATATGCAGTATTTT.